Presented here are 2 T cell receptor beta chains from one specimen sequenced in a study of CD8+ T cells in alopecia areata. It was cDNA, reverse transcribed from extracted RNA, that served as the sequencing template. Here immunoSEQ multiplex PCR was the method, and the copy in TCRdb shows in-frame clones only, minus some. The data contain 140,000 to 150,000 clones, approximately 87% of them singletons. The input for sequencing was CD8+ T cells sorted from blood, taken at week 0. Every receptor here comes from a human donor with alopecia areata.

The genes are TRBV4-1 and TRBJ2-2; D is tentatively TRBD1 or TRBD2 (5 bases each). CDR3 length equals 17 residues. V dropped 4 bases and J dropped 3 bases, with 18 bases sitting between them. Germline V lookup: CDR1 MGHRA, CDR2 YSYEKL. The CDR3 coding sequence is TGCGCCAGCAGCCTCCCCCCCTTATTGGGGGACACCGGGGAGCTGTTTTTT. Its translation is CASSLPPLLGDTGELFF.

The chain joins TRBV29-1 to TRBJ2-1, with D possibly TRBD1 on 6 matching bases. Germline V lookup: CDR1 SQVTM, CDR2 ANQGSEA. V was shortened by 5 bases and J by 0 bases, with 14 bases between the two germline ends. The CDR3 runs 15 residues. The chain's CDR3 is CSVYSNRDSYNEQFF. CDR3 in DNA: TGCAGCGTTTATTCGAACAGGGACTCCTACAATGAGCAGTTCTTC.